Below are 14 T cell receptor beta chains sequenced from a single sample in a study of cytomegalovirus exposure and HLA in healthy donors. Amplification used 60 Vbeta primers and 13 Jbeta primers. The table came from immunoSEQ multiplex PCR; TCRdb's copy has only in-frame clones and leaves some out. The profile shows about 100,000 clones, around 76% of them singletons. The source material was PBMCs. Source of these receptors: a man aged 40-55 years in good health and CMV-seropositive.

The chain recombines TRBV27 with TRBJ1-3; maybe TRBD1 (5 bases). From germline, CDR1 is MNHEY and CDR2 SMNVEV (reference sequence). V lost 2 bases to trimming and J lost 2 bases, with 10 bases between them. The CDR3 is made up of 15 amino acids. The CDR3 is CASSLVSGTGNTIYF. For the CDR3, the DNA is TGTGCCAGCAGTTTAGTGTCAGGGACTGGAAACACCATATATTTT.

In its sample, this clone was seen once. The genes are TRBV4-1 and TRBJ2-7, with 8 bases lining up with TRBD2. Germline trimming cut 5 bases from V and 7 bases from J; bases unmatched to any gene: 10. Germline V gene lookup returns CDR1 MGHRA and CDR2 YSYEKL. This CDR3 contains 14 residues. Here the CDR3 DNA reads TGCGCCAGCAGCGGGAACGCGGGGGGCCAGGAGCAGTACTTC. The encoded protein is CASSGNAGGQEQYF.

The J gene is TRBJ2-3, the V gene TRBV6-1, with D tentatively TRBD2 (5 bases). CDR1 MNHNS and CDR2 SASEGT come from the germline V gene. CDR3 length: 15 amino acids. V lost 6 bases and J 5 bases, leaving 18 bases between the germline ends. CDR3 loop: CASRTPLERGDTQYF. Here the CDR3 DNA reads TGTGCCAGCAGGACTCCACTAGAACGAGGAGATACGCAGTATTTT.

The chain recombines TRBV7-8 with TRBJ1-1; possibly TRBD1 for D (6 bases). Per germline, CDR1 SGHVS and CDR2 FQNEAQ. This CDR3 is built from 15 residues. The V end lost 0 bases, the J end lost 1 base, and 9 bases lay between the germline ends. The chain's CDR3 is CASSLAGTQNTEAFF. The DNA of the CDR3 is TGTGCCAGCAGCTTAGCCGGGACACAGAACACTGAAGCTTTCTTT.

The gene calls are TRBV6-5 and TRBJ1-5; 7 nucleotides line up with TRBD1. Germline V gene sequence: CDR1 MNHEY, CDR2 SVGAGI. The trim removed 8 bases at V and 4 bases at J, leaving 8 bases unmatched. The CDR3 covers 14 residues. For the CDR3, the DNA is TGTGCCAGCGGTTCGGGACAGATAAATCAGCCCCAGCATTTT. Translation: CASGSGQINQPQHF.

The CDR3 is CASSVEGDGSPLHF. Here the CDR3 DNA reads TGTGCCAGCAGCGTAGAAGGGGATGGGTCACCCCTCCACTTT. The V gene is TRBV9, the J gene TRBJ1-6; D is possibly TRBD1 (5 bases). Trimming left V 0 bases short and J 10 bases short, with 11 bases between. There are 14 residues in the CDR3. Germline V gives CDR1 SGDLS, CDR2 YYNGEE.

The V and J genes are TRBV11-2 and TRBJ2-7; the D is unclear. This CDR3 contains 14 residues. Germline V gene data show CDR1 as SGHAT and CDR2 as FQNNGV. V was pared by 1 base and J by 2 bases, with 9 bases between. DNA for the CDR3: TGTGCCAGCAGCTTAGGGCAGGCCGCCTACGAGCAGTACTTC. Encoded protein: CASSLGQAAYEQYF.

The CDR3 loop is CASSTPRTGGITLHF. The CDR3 DNA reads TGTGCCAGCAGCACCCCGAGGACAGGCGGGATAACCCTCCACTTT. The J gene is TRBJ1-6, the V gene TRBV11-2; 7 positions agree with TRBD1. V gave up 5 bases and J gave up 14 bases; unmatched junction bases: 15. The CDR3 is 15 residues long. Germline V gene sequence: CDR1 SGHAT, CDR2 FQNNGV.

This clone was seen a handful of times. This chain connects TRBV2 to TRBJ1-1; 7 bases map to TRBD1. J was trimmed by 7 bases and V by 6 bases; bases with no gene match: 8. CDR1 and CDR2 from the germline V gene are SNHLY and FYNNEI. The CDR3 extends over 13 amino acids. This chain's CDR3 is CASRNQGGLEAFF. The CDR3 DNA sequence: TGTGCCAGCAGAAACCAGGGGGGCCTTGAAGCTTTCTTT. Complete variable domain (other parts from reference TRBV2 and TRBJ1-1): EPEVTQTPSHQVTQMGQEVILRCVPISNHLYFYWYRQILGQKVEFLVSFYNNEISEKSEIFDDQFSVERPDGSNFTLKIRSTKLEDSAMYFCASRNQGGLEAFFGQGTRLTVV.

The V and J genes are TRBV7-9 and TRBJ2-7; 8 bases map to TRBD2. The junction had 7 bases not matched to a gene; V was cut back by 5 bases and J by 4 bases. The V gene's germline CDR1 is SEHNR and CDR2 FQNEAQ (reference sequence). This CDR3 spans 14 amino acids. The CDR3 reads CASSPSGSRYEQYF. The CDR3 DNA reads TGTGCCAGCAGCCCAAGCGGGAGTAGGTACGAGCAGTACTTC.

In DNA form, the CDR3 reads TGTGCCAGCAGGAACCGGGACAGGGGGCACGGGGAGCTGTTTTTT. As protein: CASRNRDRGHGELFF. V is TRBV6-1 and J is TRBJ2-2, with 12 nucleotides matching TRBD1. Germline loops: CDR1 MNHNS, CDR2 SASEGT. The CDR3 runs to 15 residues. V gave up 6 bases and J gave up 7 bases; unmatched junction bases: 6.

The chain links TRBV5-1 to TRBJ2-3; 10 bases are shared with TRBD2. V shed 0 bases and J 3 bases; nucleotides not matched to a gene: 4. The CDR3 is 16 residues long. Germline V CDR1 and CDR2: SGHRS, YFSETQ. The CDR3, as DNA: TGCGCCAGCAGCTTGGTGTCTAGCGGGAGTACAGATACGCAGTATTTT. Amino acid sequence: CASSLVSSGSTDTQYF.

V and J are TRBV6-1 and TRBJ2-2; D ambiguous. V lost 2 bases and J 7 bases, leaving 20 bases between the germline ends. Germline-derived CDR1 and CDR2 are MNHNS and SASEGT. The CDR3 sequence is 17 residues long. The CDR3 coding sequence is TGTGCCAGCAGTGAAATAAGATCCGTGTTGGGCGTCGGGGAGCTGTTTTTT. It is translated as CASSEIRSVLGVGELFF.

The chain is built from TRBV28 and TRBJ2-1; 7 bases match TRBD1. V trimming: 6 bases; J trimming: 6 bases; junction bases outside the gene matches: 8. The CDR3 contains 14 residues. Germline-derived CDR1 and CDR2 are MDHEN and SYDVKM. DNA for the CDR3: TGTGCCAGCAGGTTACCGGGACAGCCCAATGAGCAGTTCTTC. Its translation: CASRLPGQPNEQFF.